The table lists the clone carrying this TCR beta chain with a few counts. The sample originates from a study of cytomegalovirus exposure and HLA in healthy donors. V was pared by 5 bases and J by 4 bases, with 13 bases of the junction left unmatched. This CDR3 region has 16 residues. In germline, CDR1 is SEHNR, CDR2 FQNEAQ (reference sequence). The PCR used 60 Vbeta and 13 Jbeta primers. TCRdb's table, derived via immunoSEQ multiplex PCR, lists solely in-frame clones and lacks some. The sample carries about 200,000 clones, around 77% recorded once. Material for sequencing was PBMCs. This clonotype originated in a woman in her thirties in good health and CMV-seronegative. The chain has TRBV7-9 and TRBJ1-2, with 7 bases lining up with TRBD1. The CDR3 coding sequence is TGTGCCAGCAGCCCAACCGAGGGGGCGGTCGCCTATGGCTACACCTTC. It codes for CASSPTEGAVAYGYTF. The variable domain in full, completed from reference TRBV7-9 and TRBJ1-2, reads DTGVSQNPRHKITKRGQNVTFRCDPISEHNRLYWYRQTLGQGPEFLTYFQNEAQLEKSRLLSDRFSAERPKGSFSTLEIQRTEQGDSAMYLCASSPTEGAVAYGYTFGSGTRLTVV.